The 6 T cell receptor beta chains listed next were all sequenced from one sample in a study of response to subunit inactivated influenza vaccine. TCRdb reprocessed the RT-PCR reads with MiXCR, giving one entry per CDR3 protein. Of 500,000 to 600,000 distinct CDR3 sequences in the sample, roughly 13% were seen once. Here the sequenced sample was PBMCs from blood, taken about 40 days after vaccination. Receptors were obtained from a man aged 50 to 60 who received an inactivated influenza vaccine.

The genes are TRBV6-1 and TRBJ2-1; 8 bases match TRBD1. The germline CDR1 and CDR2 sequences are MNHNS and SASEGT. The CDR3 length is 15 residues. The V and J ends lost 3 bases and 6 bases, in that order; junction bases with no gene match: 7. The CDR3 DNA follows: TGTGCCAGCAGTGAGAGGACAGGGTCTTTCAATGAGCAGTTCTTC. Translating it yields CASSERTGSFNEQFF.

The rearrangement uses TRBV4-1 and TRBJ2-7; D remains unclear. Trimming took off 4 bases at V and 5 bases at J, with 12 bases between the two ends. Per germline, CDR1 MGHRA and CDR2 YSYEKL. This CDR3 is 13 amino acids long. The CDR3 reads CASSRPPENEQYF. Here the CDR3 DNA reads TGCGCCAGCAGCCGCCCGCCCGAGAACGAGCAGTACTTC.

This clonotype was counted a few times. The rearrangement links TRBV12-3 or TRBV12-4 to TRBJ1-6, with D possibly TRBD1 on 5 matching bases. The ends were cut back, 5 bases at V and 0 bases at J, with 11 bases in the middle. The CDR3 covers 16 residues. In DNA form, the CDR3 reads TGTGCCAGCAGTCCAAGGGGAATCTCCTATAATTCACCCCTCCACTTT. Protein product: CASSPRGISYNSPLHF.

This clonotype was observed at least ten times. The rearrangement uses TRBV5-1 and TRBJ2-3, with 11 bases matching TRBD2. From germline, CDR1 is SGHRS and CDR2 YFSETQ. Germline trimming cut 3 bases from V and 1 base from J; bases unmatched to any gene: 7. The CDR3 extends over 17 amino acids. The DNA of the CDR3 is TGCGCCAGCAGCTCCCGACTAGCGGGGACCGGCACAGATACGCAGTATTTT. It codes for CASSSRLAGTGTDTQYF.

This chain links TRBV24-1 with TRBJ2-1; tentatively, D is TRBD2 (5 bases). V was cut by 0 bases and J by 4 bases, with 12 bases left in between. Germline lookup yields CDR1 KGHDR and CDR2 SFDVKD. This CDR3 comprises 16 residues. In nucleotides, the CDR3 is TGTGCCACCAGTGATTTGGGCACGGAGGAGTACAATGAGCAGTTCTTC. Encoded protein: CATSDLGTEEYNEQFF.

This clonotype was observed a few times. This chain joins TRBV5-1 and TRBJ1-5, with D hard to call. This CDR3 spans 15 amino acids. The ends were cut back, 0 bases at V and 3 bases at J, with 10 bases in the middle. Germline lookup yields CDR1 SGHRS and CDR2 YFSETQ. The DNA of the CDR3 is TGCGCCAGCAGCTTGGATGGAAGAGACAATCAGCCCCAGCATTTT. Translated, it gives CASSLDGRDNQPQHF.